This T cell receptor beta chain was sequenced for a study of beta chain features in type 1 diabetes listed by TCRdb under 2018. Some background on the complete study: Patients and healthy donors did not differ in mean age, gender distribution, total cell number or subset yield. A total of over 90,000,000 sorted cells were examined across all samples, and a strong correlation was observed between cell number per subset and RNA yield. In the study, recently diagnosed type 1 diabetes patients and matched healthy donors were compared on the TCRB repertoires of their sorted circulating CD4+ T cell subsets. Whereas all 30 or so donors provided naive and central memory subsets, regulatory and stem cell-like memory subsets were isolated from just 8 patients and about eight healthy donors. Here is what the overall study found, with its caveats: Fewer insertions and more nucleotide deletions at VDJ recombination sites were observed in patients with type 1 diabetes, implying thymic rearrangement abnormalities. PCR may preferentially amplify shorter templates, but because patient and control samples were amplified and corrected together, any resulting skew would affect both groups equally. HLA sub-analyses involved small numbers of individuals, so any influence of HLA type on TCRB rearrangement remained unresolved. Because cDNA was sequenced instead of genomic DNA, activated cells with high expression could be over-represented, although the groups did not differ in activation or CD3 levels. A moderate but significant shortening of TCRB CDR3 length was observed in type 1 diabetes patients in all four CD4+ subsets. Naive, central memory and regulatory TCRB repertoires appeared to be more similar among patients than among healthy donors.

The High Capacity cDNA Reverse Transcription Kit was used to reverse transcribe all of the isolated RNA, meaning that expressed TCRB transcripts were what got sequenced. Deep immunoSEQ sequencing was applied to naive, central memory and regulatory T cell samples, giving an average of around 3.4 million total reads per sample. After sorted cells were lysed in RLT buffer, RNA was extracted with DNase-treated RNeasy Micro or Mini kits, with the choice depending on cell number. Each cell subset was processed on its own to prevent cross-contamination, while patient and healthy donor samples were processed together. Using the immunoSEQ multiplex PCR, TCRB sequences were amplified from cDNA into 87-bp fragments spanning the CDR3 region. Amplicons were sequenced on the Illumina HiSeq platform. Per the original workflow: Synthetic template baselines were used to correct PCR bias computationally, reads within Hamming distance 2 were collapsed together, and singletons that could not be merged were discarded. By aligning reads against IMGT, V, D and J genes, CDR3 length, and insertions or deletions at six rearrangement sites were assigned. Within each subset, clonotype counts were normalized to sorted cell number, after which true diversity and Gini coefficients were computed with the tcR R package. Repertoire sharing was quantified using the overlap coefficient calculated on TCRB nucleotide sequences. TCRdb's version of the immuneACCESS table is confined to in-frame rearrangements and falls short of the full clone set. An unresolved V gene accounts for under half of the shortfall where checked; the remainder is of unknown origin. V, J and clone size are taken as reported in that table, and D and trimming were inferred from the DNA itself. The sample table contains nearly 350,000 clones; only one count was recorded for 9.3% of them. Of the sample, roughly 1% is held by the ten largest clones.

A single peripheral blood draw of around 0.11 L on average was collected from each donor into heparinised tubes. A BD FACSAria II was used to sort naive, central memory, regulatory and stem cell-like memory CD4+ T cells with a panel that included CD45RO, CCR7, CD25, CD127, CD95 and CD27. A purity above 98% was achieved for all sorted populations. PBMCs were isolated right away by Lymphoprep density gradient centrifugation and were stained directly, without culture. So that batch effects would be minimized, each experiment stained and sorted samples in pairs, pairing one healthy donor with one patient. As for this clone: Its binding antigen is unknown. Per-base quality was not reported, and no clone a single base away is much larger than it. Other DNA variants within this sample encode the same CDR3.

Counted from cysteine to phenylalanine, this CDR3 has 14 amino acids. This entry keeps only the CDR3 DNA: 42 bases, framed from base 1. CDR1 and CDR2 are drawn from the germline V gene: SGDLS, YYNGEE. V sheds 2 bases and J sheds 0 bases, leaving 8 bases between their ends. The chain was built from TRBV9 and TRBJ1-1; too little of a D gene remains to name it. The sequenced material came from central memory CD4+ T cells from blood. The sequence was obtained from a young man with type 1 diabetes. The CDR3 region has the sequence CASSVSSLNTEAFF. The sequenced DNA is TGTGCCAGCAGCGTCTCTAGCCTGAACACTGAAGCTTTCTTT.